This TCR beta chain was found in a study of blood T cells in healthy people across ages. The study, taken as a whole, reports: Donor CMV status, an unknown factor, possibly confounded changes in expanded clonotypes.

Each individual donor underwent a draw of 8.5 to 10 milliliters of peripheral blood. With a J-beta primer mix and a sample-barcoded 5' primer, a second PCR ran about 7 to 11 cycles. A minimum of 2.5 million CDR3-containing paired-end reads was obtained for each sample. TCRdb re-called the 5' RACE reads through MiXCR, storing one row per CDR3 protein. The sample lists under 2,000,000 distinct CDR3 sequences, roughly 50% occurring once. Note on this clonotype: Its antigen is not known. Germline is not matched at one junction end, which may reflect a read error.

There are 15 residues in the CDR3. The V gene's germline CDR1 is MNHNS and CDR2 SASEGT. Material: blood. The source is a woman in her thirties or forties in good health. V usage is TRBV6-1 and J usage is TRBJ2-6; no clear D. CDR3 sequence (DNA): TGTGCCGGCAGTGATGGAGTGTCTGGGGCCAACGTCCTGACTTTC. It translates to CAGSDGVSGANVLTF.